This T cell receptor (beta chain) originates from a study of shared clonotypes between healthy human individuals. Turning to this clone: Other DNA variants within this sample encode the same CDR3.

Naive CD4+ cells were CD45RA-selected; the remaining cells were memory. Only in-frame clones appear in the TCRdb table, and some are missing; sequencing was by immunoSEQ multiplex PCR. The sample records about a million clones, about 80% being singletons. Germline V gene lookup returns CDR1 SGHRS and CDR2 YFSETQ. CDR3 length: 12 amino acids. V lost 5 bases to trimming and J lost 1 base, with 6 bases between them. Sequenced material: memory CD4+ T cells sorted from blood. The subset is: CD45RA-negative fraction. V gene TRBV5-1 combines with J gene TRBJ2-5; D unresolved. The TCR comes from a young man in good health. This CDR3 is CASSRPQETQYF. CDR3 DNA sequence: TGCGCCAGCAGTCGCCCCCAAGAGACCCAGTACTTC. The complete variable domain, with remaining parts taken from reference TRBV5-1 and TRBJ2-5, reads KAGVTQTPRYLIKTRGQQVTLSCSPISGHRSVSWYQQTPGQGLQFLFEYFSETQRNKGNFPGRFSGRQFSNSRSEMNVSTLELGDSALYLCASSRPQETQYFGPGTRLLVL.